Presented here are 3 T cell receptor beta chains from one specimen sequenced in a study of shared clonotypes between healthy human individuals. Sequencing used immunoSEQ multiplex PCR; TCRdb keeps in-frame clones, though not all of them. The sample includes 1.5 million to 2.5 million clones, roughly 95% of them seen just once. It was CD45RO-negative cells, positively selected for CCR7, that made up naive CD8 cells, with terminally differentiated effector memory CD45RA+ cells excluded. Specimen: naive CD8+ T cells sorted from blood. These receptors came from a man between 18 and 35 years old in good health.

The chain couples TRBV7-8 to TRBJ2-7; D is ambiguous. This CDR3 is 15 amino acids long. Germline lookup yields CDR1 SGHVS and CDR2 FQNEAQ. Trimming took off 2 bases at V and 4 bases at J, with 15 bases between the two ends. CDR3 DNA: TGTGCCAGCAGCTTATATGCGGTCGGTGGGTACGAGCAGTACTTC. Amino acid sequence: CASSLYAVGGYEQYF. Looking up the rest from reference TRBV7-8 and TRBJ2-7 gives the full variable domain: GAGVSQSPRYKVAKRGQDVALRCDPISGHVSLFWYQQALGQGPEFLTYFQNEAQLDKSGLPSDRFFAERPEGSVSTLKIQRTQQEDSAVYLCASSLYAVGGYEQYFGPGTRLTVT.

For this clone: A read error may produce the germline difference seen at one junction end. The V and J genes are TRBV25-1 and TRBJ2-1, with TRBD2 matching over 8 bases. Looked up from germline, CDR1 is MGHDK and CDR2 is SYGVNS. This CDR3 spans 11 amino acids. The DNA for the CDR3 is TGTGCCAGCACTATGGGACTAGAGCGTCTCTTC. It encodes CASTMGLERLF.

The chain has TRBV15 and TRBJ2-1; D call uncertain. The germline V gene has CDR1 LNHNV and CDR2 YYDKDF (reference sequence). The V and J ends lost 6 bases and 2 bases respectively, with 14 bases between them. The length of the CDR3 is 15 residues. This CDR3 is CATSPDWLAYNEQFF. The CDR3 nucleotides are TGTGCCACCAGTCCAGACTGGCTAGCCTACAATGAGCAGTTCTTC.